This T cell receptor (beta chain) emerged from a study of blood T cell repertoires in COVID-19. Study as a whole: From the United States, Italy and Spain came samples of acute and convalescent COVID-19.

As originally analysed: Amplification of reference gene primers was used by the study to estimate nucleated cell counts. Using immunoSEQ multiplex PCR, the repertoire was profiled, and TCRdb retains in-frame clones only, with some absent. The DNA gave D and trimming, while V, J and clone size come from that table. Of roughly 290,000 clones listed, 70% to 90% are singletons. Germline V CDR1 and CDR2: MNHEY, SMNVEV (reference sequence). This CDR3 has 16 residues. Trimming stripped 5 bases from V and 6 bases from J, with 22 bases between. This TCR was sampled from a woman in her twenties or thirties who had recovered from COVID-19. Sequencing was carried out using peripheral blood. The chain joins TRBV27 to TRBJ1-1; D is unresolved. CDR3: CASSLSLIRVDAEAFF. CDR3 DNA: TGTGCCAGCAGTCTAAGTCTAATTCGGGTCGACGCTGAAGCTTTCTTT.